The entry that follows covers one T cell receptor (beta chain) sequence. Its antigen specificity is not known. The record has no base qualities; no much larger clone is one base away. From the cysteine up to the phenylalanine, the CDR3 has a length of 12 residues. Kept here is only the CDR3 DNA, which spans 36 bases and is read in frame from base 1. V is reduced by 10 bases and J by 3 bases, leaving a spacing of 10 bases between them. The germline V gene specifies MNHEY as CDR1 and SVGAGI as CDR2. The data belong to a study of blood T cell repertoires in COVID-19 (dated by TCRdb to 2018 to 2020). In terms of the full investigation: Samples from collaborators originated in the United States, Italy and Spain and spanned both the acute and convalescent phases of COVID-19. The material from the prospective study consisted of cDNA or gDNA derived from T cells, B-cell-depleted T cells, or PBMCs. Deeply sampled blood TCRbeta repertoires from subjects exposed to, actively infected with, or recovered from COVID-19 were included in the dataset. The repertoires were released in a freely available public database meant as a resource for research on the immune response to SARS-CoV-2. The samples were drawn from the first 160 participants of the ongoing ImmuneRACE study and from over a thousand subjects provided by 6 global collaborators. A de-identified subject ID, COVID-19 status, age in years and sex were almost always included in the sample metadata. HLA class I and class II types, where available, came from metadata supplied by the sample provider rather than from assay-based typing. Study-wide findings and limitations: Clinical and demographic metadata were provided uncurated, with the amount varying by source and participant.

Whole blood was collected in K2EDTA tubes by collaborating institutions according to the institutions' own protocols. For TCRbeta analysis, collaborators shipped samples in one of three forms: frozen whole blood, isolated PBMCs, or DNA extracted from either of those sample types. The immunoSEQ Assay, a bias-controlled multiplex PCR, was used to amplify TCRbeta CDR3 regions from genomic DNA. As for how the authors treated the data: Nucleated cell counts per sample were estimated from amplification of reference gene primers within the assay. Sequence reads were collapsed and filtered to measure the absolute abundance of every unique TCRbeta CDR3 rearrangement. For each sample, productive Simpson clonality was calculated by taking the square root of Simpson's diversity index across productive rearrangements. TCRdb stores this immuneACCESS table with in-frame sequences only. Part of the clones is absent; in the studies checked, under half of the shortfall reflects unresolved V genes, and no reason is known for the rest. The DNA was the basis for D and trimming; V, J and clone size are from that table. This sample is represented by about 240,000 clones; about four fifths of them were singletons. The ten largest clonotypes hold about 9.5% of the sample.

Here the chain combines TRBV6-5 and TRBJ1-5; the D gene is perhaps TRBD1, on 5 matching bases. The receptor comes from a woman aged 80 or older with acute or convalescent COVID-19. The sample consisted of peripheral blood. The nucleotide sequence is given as TGTGCCACAGGACACGACAATCAGCCCCAGCATTTT. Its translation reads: CATGHDNQPQHF.